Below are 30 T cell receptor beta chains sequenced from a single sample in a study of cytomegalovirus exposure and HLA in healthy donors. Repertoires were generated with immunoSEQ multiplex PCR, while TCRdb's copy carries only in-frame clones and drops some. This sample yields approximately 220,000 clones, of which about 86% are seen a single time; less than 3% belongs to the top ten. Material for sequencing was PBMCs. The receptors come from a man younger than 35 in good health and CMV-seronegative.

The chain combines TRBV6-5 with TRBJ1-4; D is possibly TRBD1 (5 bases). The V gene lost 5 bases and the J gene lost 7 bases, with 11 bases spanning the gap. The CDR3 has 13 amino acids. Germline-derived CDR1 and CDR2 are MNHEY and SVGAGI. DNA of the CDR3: TGTGCCAGCAGTAGGCAGGGTGGTGAAAAACTGTTTTTT. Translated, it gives CASSRQGGEKLFF.

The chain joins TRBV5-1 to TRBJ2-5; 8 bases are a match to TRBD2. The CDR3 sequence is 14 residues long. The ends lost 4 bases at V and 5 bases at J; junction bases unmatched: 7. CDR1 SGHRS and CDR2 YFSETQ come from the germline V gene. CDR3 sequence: CASSPGLGGETQYF. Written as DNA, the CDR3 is TGCGCCAGCAGCCCGGGACTAGGAGGGGAGACCCAGTACTTC.

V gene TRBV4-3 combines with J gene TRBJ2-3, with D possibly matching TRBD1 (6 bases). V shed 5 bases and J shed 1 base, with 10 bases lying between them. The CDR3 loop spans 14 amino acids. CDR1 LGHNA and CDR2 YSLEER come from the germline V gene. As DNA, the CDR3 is TGCGCCAGCAGCGAATGGACAGGCACAGATACGCAGTATTTT. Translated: CASSEWTGTDTQYF.

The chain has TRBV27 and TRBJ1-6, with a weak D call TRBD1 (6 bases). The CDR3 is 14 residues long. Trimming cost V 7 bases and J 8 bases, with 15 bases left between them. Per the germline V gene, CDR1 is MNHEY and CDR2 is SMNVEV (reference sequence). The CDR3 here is CASNLYRDHSPLHF. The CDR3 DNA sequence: TGTGCCAGCAATTTGTACAGGGATCATTCACCCCTCCACTTT.

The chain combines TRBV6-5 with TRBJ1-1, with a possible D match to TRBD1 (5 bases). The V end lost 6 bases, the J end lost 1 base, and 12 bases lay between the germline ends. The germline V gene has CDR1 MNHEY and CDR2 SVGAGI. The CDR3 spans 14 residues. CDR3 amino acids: CASSLDRSNTEAFF. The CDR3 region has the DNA TGTGCCAGCAGCCTCGACAGATCGAACACTGAAGCTTTCTTT.

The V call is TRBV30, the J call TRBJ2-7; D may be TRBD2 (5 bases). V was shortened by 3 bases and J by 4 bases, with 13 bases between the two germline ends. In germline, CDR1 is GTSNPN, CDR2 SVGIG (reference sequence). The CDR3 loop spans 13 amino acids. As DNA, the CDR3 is TGTGCCTGGAGATTGGCGGGCTCTTACGAGCAGTACTTC. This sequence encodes CAWRLAGSYEQYF.

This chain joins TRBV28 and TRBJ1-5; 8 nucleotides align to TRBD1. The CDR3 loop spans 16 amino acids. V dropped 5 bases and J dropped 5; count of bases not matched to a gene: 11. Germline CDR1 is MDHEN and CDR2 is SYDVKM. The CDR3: CASSPKGDRLYQPQHF. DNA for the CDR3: TGTGCCAGCAGTCCCAAGGGGGACAGGCTCTATCAGCCCCAGCATTTT.

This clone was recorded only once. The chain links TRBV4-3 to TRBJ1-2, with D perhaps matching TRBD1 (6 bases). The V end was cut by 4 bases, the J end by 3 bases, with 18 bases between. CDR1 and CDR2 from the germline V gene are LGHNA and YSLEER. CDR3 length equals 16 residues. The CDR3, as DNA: TGCGCCAGCAGCCCCGCGGACAGCGACCTCTACTATGGCTACACCTTC. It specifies CASSPADSDLYYGYTF.

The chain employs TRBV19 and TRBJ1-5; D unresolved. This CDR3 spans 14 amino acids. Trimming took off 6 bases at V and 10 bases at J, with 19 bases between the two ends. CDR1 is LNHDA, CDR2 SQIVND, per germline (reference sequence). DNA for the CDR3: TGTGCCAGTAGCCTTGGTGGAGGGCGGTACCCCCAGCATTTT. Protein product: CASSLGGGRYPQHF. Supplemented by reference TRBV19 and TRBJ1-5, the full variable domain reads DGGITQSPKYLFRKEGQNVTLSCEQNLNHDAMYWYRQDPGQGLRLIYYSQIVNDFQKGDIAEGYSVSREKKESFPLTVTSAQKNPTAFYLCASSLGGGRYPQHFGDGTRLSIL.

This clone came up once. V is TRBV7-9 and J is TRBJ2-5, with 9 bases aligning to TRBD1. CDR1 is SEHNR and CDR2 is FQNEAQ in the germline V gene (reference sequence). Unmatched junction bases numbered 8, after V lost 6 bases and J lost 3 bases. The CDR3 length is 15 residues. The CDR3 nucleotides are TGTGCCAGCAGTTCACTTCGGACAGGGGAAGAGACCCAGTACTTC. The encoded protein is CASSSLRTGEETQYF. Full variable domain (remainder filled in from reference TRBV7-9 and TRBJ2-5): DTGVSQNPRHKITKRGQNVTFRCDPISEHNRLYWYRQTLGQGPEFLTYFQNEAQLEKSRLLSDRFSAERPKGSFSTLEIQRTEQGDSAMYLCASSSLRTGEETQYFGPGTRLLVL.

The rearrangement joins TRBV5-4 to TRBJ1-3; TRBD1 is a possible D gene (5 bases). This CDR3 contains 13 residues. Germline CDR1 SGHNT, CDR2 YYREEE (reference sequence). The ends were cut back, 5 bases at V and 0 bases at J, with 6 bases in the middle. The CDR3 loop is CASRQVSGNTIYF. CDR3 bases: TGTGCCAGCAGACAGGTCTCTGGAAACACCATATATTTT.

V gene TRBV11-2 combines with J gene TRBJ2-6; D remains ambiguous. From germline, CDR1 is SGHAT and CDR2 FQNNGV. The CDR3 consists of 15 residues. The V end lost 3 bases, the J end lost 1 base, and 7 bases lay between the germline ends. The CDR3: CASSFFLSGANVLTF. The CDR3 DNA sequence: TGTGCCAGCAGCTTCTTTCTTTCTGGGGCCAACGTCCTGACTTTC.

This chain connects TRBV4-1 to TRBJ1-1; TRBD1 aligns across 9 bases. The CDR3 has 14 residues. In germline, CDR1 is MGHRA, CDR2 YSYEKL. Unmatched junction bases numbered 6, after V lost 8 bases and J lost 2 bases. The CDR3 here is CASSSGQGNTEAFF. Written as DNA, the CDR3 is TGCGCCAGCTCTTCGGGACAGGGCAACACTGAAGCTTTCTTT.

This chain's CDR3 is CASSPRQGSRNEQFF. Written as DNA, the CDR3 is TGTGCCAGCAGCCCCCGACAGGGGTCACGTAATGAGCAGTTCTTC. This chain uses TRBV7-9 with TRBJ2-1; 8 bases are a match to TRBD1. J was trimmed by 7 bases and V by 5 bases; bases with no gene match: 10. This CDR3 spans 15 amino acids. Germline CDR1 is SEHNR and CDR2 is FQNEAQ (reference sequence).

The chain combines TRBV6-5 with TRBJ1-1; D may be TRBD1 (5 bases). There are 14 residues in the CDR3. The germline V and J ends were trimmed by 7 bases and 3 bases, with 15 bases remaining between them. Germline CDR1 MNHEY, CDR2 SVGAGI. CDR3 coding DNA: TGTGCCAGCAACCTCTTGGGAGGGGACACTGAAGCTTTCTTT. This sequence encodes CASNLLGGDTEAFF.

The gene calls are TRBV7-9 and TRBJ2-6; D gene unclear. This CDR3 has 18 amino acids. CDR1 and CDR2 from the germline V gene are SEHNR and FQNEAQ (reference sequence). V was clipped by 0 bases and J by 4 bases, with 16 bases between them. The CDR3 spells CASSLATPFYAGANVLTF. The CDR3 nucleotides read TGTGCCAGCAGCTTAGCCACCCCATTCTATGCCGGGGCCAACGTCCTGACTTTC.

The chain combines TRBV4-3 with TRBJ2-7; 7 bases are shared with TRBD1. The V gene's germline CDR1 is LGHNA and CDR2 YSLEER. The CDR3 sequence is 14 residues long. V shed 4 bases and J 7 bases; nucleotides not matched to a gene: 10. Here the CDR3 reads CASSRDRAAKEQYF. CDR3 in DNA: TGCGCCAGCAGCCGCGACAGGGCTGCTAAGGAGCAGTACTTC.

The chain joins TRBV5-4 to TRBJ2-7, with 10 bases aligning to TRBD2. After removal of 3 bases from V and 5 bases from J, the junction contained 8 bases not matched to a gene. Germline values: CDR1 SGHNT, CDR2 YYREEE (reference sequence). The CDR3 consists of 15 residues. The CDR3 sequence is CASSSSGSGWDEQYF. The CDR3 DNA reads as TGTGCCAGCAGCTCTAGCGGGAGTGGATGGGACGAGCAGTACTTC.

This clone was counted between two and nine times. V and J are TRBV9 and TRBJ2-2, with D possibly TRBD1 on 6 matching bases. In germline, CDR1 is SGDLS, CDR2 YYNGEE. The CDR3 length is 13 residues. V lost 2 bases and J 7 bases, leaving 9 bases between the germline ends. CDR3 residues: CASSVAGVGELFF. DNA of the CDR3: TGTGCCAGCAGCGTTGCAGGGGTCGGGGAGCTGTTTTTT.

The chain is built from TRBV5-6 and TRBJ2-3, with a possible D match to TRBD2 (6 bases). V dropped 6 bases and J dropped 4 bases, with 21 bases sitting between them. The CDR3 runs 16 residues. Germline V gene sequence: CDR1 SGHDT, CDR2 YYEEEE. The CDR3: CASTPPGRLGPDTQYF. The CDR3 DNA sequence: TGTGCCAGCACCCCCCCCGGGAGACTAGGCCCAGATACGCAGTATTTT. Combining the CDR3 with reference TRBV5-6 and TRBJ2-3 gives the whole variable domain DAGVTQSPTHLIKTRGQQVTLRCSPKSGHDTVSWYQQALGQGPQFIFQYYEEEERQRGNFPDRFSGHQFPNYSSELNVNALLLGDSALYLCASTPPGRLGPDTQYFGPGTRLTVL.

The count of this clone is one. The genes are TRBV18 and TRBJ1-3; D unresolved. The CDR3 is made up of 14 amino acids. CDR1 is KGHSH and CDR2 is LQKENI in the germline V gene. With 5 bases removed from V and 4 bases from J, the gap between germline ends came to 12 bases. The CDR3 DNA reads TGTGCCAGCTCAACCGGAGGAGAAGGAAACACCATATATTTT. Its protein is CASSTGGEGNTIYF.

The CDR3 bases are TGTGCCAGCAGCCCCCTAGGGAGCGGCTACACCTTC. Protein sequence: CASSPLGSGYTF. The rearrangement uses TRBV14 and TRBJ1-2; no clear D. Deletions cut 4 bases from V and 8 bases from J, with 11 bases between. Germline values: CDR1 SGHDN, CDR2 FVKESK. The CDR3 consists of 12 residues.

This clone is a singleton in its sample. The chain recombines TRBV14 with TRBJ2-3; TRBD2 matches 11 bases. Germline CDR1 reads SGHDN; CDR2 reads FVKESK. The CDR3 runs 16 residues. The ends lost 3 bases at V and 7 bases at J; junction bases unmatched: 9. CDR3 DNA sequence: TGTGCCAGCAGCCATGGGGGACTAGCGGCTATGAATACGCAGTATTTT. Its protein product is CASSHGGLAAMNTQYF.

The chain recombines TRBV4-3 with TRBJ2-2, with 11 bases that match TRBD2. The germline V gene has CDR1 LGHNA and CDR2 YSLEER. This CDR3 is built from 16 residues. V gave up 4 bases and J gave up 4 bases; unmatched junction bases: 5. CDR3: CASSLRLAGTTGELFF. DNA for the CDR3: TGCGCCAGCAGCCTGCGACTAGCGGGAACCACCGGGGAGCTGTTTTTT.

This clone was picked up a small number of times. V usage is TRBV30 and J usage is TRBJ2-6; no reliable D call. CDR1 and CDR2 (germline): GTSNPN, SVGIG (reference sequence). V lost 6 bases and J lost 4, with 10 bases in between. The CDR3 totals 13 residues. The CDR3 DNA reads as TGTGCCTGTGGCCTCTGGGGGGCCAACGTCCTGACTTTC. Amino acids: CACGLWGANVLTF.

Here the CDR3 DNA reads TGTGCCACCACGTTCACAGGTGACGAGCAGTACTTC. This codes for CATTFTGDEQYF. The V gene is TRBV10-3, the J gene TRBJ2-7, with D possibly being TRBD1 (5 bases). CDR1 is ENHRY and CDR2 is SYGVKD in the germline V gene. Trimming pared 10 bases from V and 5 bases from J, leaving 15 bases between. The CDR3 loop spans 12 amino acids.

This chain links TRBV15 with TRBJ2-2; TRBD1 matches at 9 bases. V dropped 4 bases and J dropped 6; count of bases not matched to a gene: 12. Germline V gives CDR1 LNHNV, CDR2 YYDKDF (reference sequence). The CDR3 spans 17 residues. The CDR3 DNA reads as TGTGCCACCAGCACCCCCTTTTGGGACAGGGAATCCGGGGAGCTGTTTTTT. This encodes CATSTPFWDRESGELFF. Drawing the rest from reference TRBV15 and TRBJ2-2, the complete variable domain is DAMVIQNPRYQVTQFGKPVTLSCSQTLNHNVMYWYQQKSSQAPKLLFHYYDKDFNNEADTPDNFQSRRPNTSFCFLDIRSPGLGDTAMYLCATSTPFWDRESGELFFGEGSRLTVL.

For the CDR3, the DNA is TGCGCCAGCAGCCATGCGGGGACAGGGGTAGTAGATACGCAGTATTTT. Translating gives CASSHAGTGVVDTQYF. The rearrangement uses TRBV4-1 and TRBJ2-3; 10 bases agree with TRBD1. The length of the CDR3 is 16 residues. V dropped 3 bases and J dropped 5; count of bases not matched to a gene: 8. The germline V gene encodes CDR1 MGHRA and CDR2 YSYEKL.

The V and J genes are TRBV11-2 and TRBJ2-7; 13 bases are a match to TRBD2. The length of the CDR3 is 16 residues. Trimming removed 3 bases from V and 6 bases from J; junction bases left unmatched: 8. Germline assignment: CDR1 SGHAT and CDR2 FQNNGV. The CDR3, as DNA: TGTGCCAGCAGCTTCCGGACTAGCGGGAGAACTGGCGAGCAGTACTTC. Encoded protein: CASSFRTSGRTGEQYF.

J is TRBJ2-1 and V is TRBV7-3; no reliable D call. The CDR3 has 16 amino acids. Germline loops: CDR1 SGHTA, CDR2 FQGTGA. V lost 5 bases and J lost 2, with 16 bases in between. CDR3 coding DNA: TGTGCCAGCAGCCCTCTACTGAGCGCCACCTACAATGAGCAGTTCTTC. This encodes CASSPLLSATYNEQFF.